Sequencing of this T cell receptor beta chain was carried out in a study of metastatic and nonmetastatic thyroid tumors. As for the study in general: The authors compared repertoires across blood and tumor or nodule tissue from malignant and benign thyroid patients. General study findings and limits: A significant increase in TCR beta diversity was reportedly seen in malignant thyroid tumors relative to benign nodules, in blood and tumor.

As handled by the study authors: A classifier for distant metastasis in papillary thyroid cancer was constructed using CDR3 differences observed across clinicopathological groups. TCRdb reanalyzed the PCR reads via MiXCR. These V and J calls derive from TCRdb rather than the authors' analysis. This sample has thousands of clones, with around 20% found just once. Each patient went into thyroid surgery without having received any treatment. This clone was detected ten times or more. Its cognate antigen is unknown. Germline-derived CDR1 and CDR2 are SQVTM and ANQGSEA. This CDR3 is 14 amino acids long. V lost 6 bases, J lost 9 bases, and 11 bases stayed unmatched.

The TCR originated in a female donor with papillary thyroid cancer or a benign thyroid nodule (not recorded which). Some clones in this sample may be carry-over from other donors' samples. Sequencing used adjacent normal tissue. The chain is built from TRBV29-1 and TRBJ2-7; 13 bases line up with TRBD2. In nucleotides, the CDR3 is TGCAGCGTAGCCGGGACTAGCGGGATCTCCGGGCAGTACTTC. It translates to CSVAGTSGISGQYF.